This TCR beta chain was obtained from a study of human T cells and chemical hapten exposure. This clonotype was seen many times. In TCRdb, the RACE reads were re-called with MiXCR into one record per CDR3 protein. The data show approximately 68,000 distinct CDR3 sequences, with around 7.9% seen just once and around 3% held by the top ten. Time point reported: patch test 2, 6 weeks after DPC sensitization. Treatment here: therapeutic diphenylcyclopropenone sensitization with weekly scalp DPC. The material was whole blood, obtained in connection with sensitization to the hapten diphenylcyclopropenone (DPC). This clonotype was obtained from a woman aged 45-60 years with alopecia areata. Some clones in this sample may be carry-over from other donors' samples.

CDR3 DNA sequence: TGTGCCAGCAGCTTAGTTGGACAGGCCAATCAGCCCCAGCATTTT. This translates into CASSLVGQANQPQHF. The chain carries TRBV5-4 and TRBJ1-5; 7 bases fit TRBD1. Germline loops: CDR1 SGHNT, CDR2 YYREEE (reference sequence). With V trimmed by 2 bases and J by 3 bases, 5 bases remained unmatched. This CDR3 contains 15 residues. Based on the CDR3 plus reference TRBV5-4 and TRBJ1-5, the full variable domain is ETGVTQSPTHLIKTRGQQVTLRCSSQSGHNTVSWYQQALGQGPQFIFQYYREEENGRGNFPPRFSGLQFPNYSSELNVNALELDDSALYLCASSLVGQANQPQHFGDGTRLSIL.